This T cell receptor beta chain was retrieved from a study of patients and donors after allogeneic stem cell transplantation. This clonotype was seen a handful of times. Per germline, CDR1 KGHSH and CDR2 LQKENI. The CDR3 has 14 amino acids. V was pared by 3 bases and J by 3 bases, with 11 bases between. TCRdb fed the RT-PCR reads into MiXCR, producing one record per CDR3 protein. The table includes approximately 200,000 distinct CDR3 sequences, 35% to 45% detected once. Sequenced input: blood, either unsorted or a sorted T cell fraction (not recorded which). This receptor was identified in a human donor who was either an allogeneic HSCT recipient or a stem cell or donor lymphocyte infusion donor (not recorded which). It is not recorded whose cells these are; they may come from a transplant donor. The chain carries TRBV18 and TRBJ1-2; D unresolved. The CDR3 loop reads CASSPSGSDYGYTF. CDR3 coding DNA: TGTGCCAGCTCACCGTCGGGCAGCGACTATGGCTACACCTTC. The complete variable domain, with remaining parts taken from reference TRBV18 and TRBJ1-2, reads NAGVMQNPRHLVRRRGQEARLRCSPMKGHSHVYWYRQLPEEGLKFMVYLQKENIIDESGMPKERFSAEFPKEGPSILRIQQVVRGDSAAYFCASSPSGSDYGYTFGSGTRLTVV.